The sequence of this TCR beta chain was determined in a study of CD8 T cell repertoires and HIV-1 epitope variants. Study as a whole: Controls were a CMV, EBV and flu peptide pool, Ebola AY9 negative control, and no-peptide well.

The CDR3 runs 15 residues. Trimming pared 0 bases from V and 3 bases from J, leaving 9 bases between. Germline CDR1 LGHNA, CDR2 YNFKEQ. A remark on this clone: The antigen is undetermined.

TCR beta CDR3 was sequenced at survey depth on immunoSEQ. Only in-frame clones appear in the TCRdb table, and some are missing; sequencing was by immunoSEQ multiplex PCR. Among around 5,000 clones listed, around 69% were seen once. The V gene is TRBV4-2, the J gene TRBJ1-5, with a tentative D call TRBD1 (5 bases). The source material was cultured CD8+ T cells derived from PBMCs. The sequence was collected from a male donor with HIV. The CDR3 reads CASSQEGETNQPQHF. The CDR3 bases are TGTGCCAGCAGCCAAGAAGGGGAAACCAATCAGCCCCAGCATTTT.